Shown below are 23 T cell receptor beta chains from a single sample sequenced in a study of T-cell reconstitution after alpha-beta-depleted transplantation in children. Unique molecular identifiers were incorporated when the TCRbeta library was constructed. TCRdb called the PCR reads again in MiXCR, with one record for every CDR3 protein. The table includes around 600,000 distinct CDR3 sequences, roughly 23% detected once. The sequenced sample was PBMCs, mostly from graft donor cells, obtained 360 days after TCRalphabeta/CD19-depleted stem cell transplant. The receptors come from a boy under two years old who had a stem cell transplant for acute myeloid leukemia, so the T cells may come from the graft donor.

This clonotype occurred many times. The chain is built from TRBV4-3 and TRBJ2-5, with 10 bases lining up with TRBD1. The CDR3 loop spans 18 amino acids. The germline gives CDR1 LGHNA, CDR2 YSLEER. After removal of 3 bases from V and 1 base from J, the junction contained 11 bases not matched to a gene. Written as DNA, the CDR3 is TGCGCCAGCAGCCACGACAGGGGGCTTGGGTCGGTCCAAGAGACCCAGTACTTC. Its protein is CASSHDRGLGSVQETQYF.

The V call is TRBV2, the J call TRBJ2-5, with 11 positions matching TRBD2. The CDR3 totals 16 residues. Germline V gives CDR1 SNHLY, CDR2 FYNNEI. V shed 4 bases, J shed 2 bases, and the junction held 6 bases outside the gene matches. The CDR3 nucleotides read TGTGCCAGCAGTGGGCTGGGACTAGCGGAGCAAGAGACCCAGTACTTC. It encodes CASSGLGLAEQETQYF.

The V gene is TRBV9, the J gene TRBJ2-1, with D perhaps given as TRBD1 or TRBD2 (5 bases each). Germline V gene lookup returns CDR1 SGDLS and CDR2 YYNGEE. Trimming left V 2 bases short and J 4 bases short, with 13 bases between. The CDR3 is 15 amino acids. CDR3: CASSVGTIPYNEQFF. DNA of the CDR3: TGTGCCAGCAGCGTCGGGACCATCCCTTACAATGAGCAGTTCTTC. Filled out from reference TRBV9 and TRBJ2-1, the complete variable domain reads DSGVTQTPKHLITATGQRVTLRCSPRSGDLSVYWYQQSLDQGLQFLIQYYNGEERAKGNILERFSAQQFPDLHSELNLSSLELGDSALYFCASSVGTIPYNEQFFGPGTRLTVL.

V and J are TRBV6-5 and TRBJ1-1; D is uncertain. The V end lost 0 bases, the J end lost 0 bases, and 5 bases lay between the germline ends. Germline CDR1 is MNHEY and CDR2 is SVGAGI. This CDR3 spans 14 amino acids. This CDR3 is CASSYSWMNTEAFF. CDR3 nucleotide sequence: TGTGCCAGCAGTTACTCGTGGATGAACACTGAAGCTTTCTTT.

This clonotype was counted at least ten times. The gene calls are TRBV5-1 and TRBJ2-1; D perhaps matches TRBD2 (6 bases). The CDR3 sequence is 18 residues long. Germline assignment: CDR1 SGHRS and CDR2 YFSETQ. V lost 1 base to trimming and J lost 2 bases, with 19 bases between them. The CDR3 here is CASSLRLSGQGTYNEQFF. In nucleotides, the CDR3 is TGCGCCAGCAGCTTGAGGTTAAGCGGGCAGGGAACCTACAATGAGCAGTTCTTC.

The chain combines TRBV12-3 or TRBV12-4 with TRBJ1-4; tentative D call: TRBD1 (6 bases). There are 15 residues in the CDR3. Trimming shortened V by 6 bases and J by 10 bases, and 21 bases separated the two germline ends. The CDR3 DNA follows: TGTGCCAGCAGAACGCAGGGGTCTTTAATGGGAAAACTGTTTTTT. This sequence encodes CASRTQGSLMGKLFF.

The chain links TRBV20-1 to TRBJ2-1; 10 bases are a match to TRBD2. Germline loops: CDR1 DFQATT, CDR2 SNEGSKA (reference sequence). V lost 6 bases and J lost 8; bases outside the gene matches: 10. The CDR3 is made up of 14 amino acids. Written as DNA, the CDR3 is TGCAGTGCCACGAGCGGGGGGGCGGTGGATGAGCAGTTCTTC. Translation gives CSATSGGAVDEQFF.

The rearrangement joins TRBV5-1 to TRBJ2-5; D remains ambiguous. The CDR3 extends over 14 amino acids. CDR1 SGHRS and CDR2 YFSETQ come from the germline V gene. The germline V and J ends were trimmed by 4 bases and 2 bases, with 12 bases remaining between them. The CDR3 reads CASSPEYGQETQYF. Written as DNA, the CDR3 is TGCGCCAGCAGCCCGGAATACGGGCAAGAGACCCAGTACTTC. The full variable domain, with the rest looked up from reference TRBV5-1 and TRBJ2-5, is KAGVTQTPRYLIKTRGQQVTLSCSPISGHRSVSWYQQTPGQGLQFLFEYFSETQRNKGNFPGRFSGRQFSNSRSEMNVSTLELGDSALYLCASSPEYGQETQYFGPGTRLLVL.

This rearrangement joins TRBV5-1 to TRBJ2-3, with TRBD1 matching 8 bases. CDR3 size: 23 residues. After removal of 2 bases from V and 0 bases from J, the junction contained 26 bases not matched to a gene. Germline CDR1 and CDR2: SGHRS and YFSETQ. CDR3 region: CASSFKTSQGAPASPTSTDTQYF. Written as DNA, the CDR3 is TGCGCCAGCAGCTTCAAAACCAGTCAGGGGGCGCCGGCTAGTCCCACTAGCACAGATACGCAGTATTTT.

The chain links TRBV5-1 to TRBJ2-4; 7 bases align to TRBD1. The CDR3 extends over 16 amino acids. Germline loops: CDR1 SGHRS, CDR2 YFSETQ. V shed 1 base and J 1 base; nucleotides not matched to a gene: 5. The DNA of the CDR3 is TGCGCCAGCAGCTTGTCCGCACAGGGGGCCAAAAACATTCAGTACTTC. This gives the protein CASSLSAQGAKNIQYF.

As regards this clonotype: A much larger clone differs from this one at a single base, so this may be a read error. The chain has TRBV3-1 and TRBJ2-5; TRBD2 matches at 7 bases. CDR3 length: 18 amino acids. The J segment lost 3 bases and the V segment lost 8 bases, leaving 21 bases of the junction unmatched. The germline gives CDR1 LGHDT, CDR2 YNNKEL (reference sequence). The CDR3 is CASCPHTLGGDQKETQYF. The DNA of the CDR3 is TGTGCCAGCTGCCCCCATACGTTGGGGGGGGATCAGAAAGAGACCCAGTACTTC.

The table lists this clonotype with many counts. V gene TRBV29-1 combines with J gene TRBJ2-1; a weak D match, TRBD1 (6 bases). Trimming left V 5 bases short and J 0 bases short, with 17 bases between. This CDR3 has 16 residues. From germline, CDR1 is SQVTM and CDR2 ANQGSEA. The CDR3, as DNA: TGCAGCGTTTCTCGAGGTGGGGGCTCCTCCTACAATGAGCAGTTCTTC. Amino acid sequence: CSVSRGGGSSYNEQFF.

This clonotype occurred many times. The V gene is TRBV20-1, the J gene TRBJ2-3; D perhaps matches TRBD1 (5 bases). V shed 3 bases and J shed 2 bases, with 12 bases lying between them. The germline V gene encodes CDR1 DFQATT and CDR2 SNEGSKA (reference sequence). CDR3 length: 14 amino acids. CDR3 DNA: TGCAGTGCTAGTAGGGGATCTTCCACAGATACGCAGTATTTT. Translation gives CSASRGSSTDTQYF.

Many counts were recorded for this clonotype. This chain uses TRBV7-2 with TRBJ2-1; TRBD2 agrees at 9 bases. This CDR3 has 16 amino acids. Germline loops: CDR1 SGHTA, CDR2 FQGNSA. V dropped 4 bases and J dropped 7; count of bases not matched to a gene: 11. The DNA for the CDR3 is TGTGCCAGCAGCTCCCGGGGTAGCGGGGGATTGAATGAGCAGTTCTTC. The encoded protein is CASSSRGSGGLNEQFF.

This clonotype was counted a few times. V and J are TRBV7-2 and TRBJ1-1; D is unclear. With 3 bases removed from V and 1 base from J, the gap between germline ends came to 9 bases. The CDR3 extends over 14 amino acids. Looked up from germline, CDR1 is SGHTA and CDR2 is FQGNSA. In DNA form, the CDR3 reads TGTGCCAGCAGCTTTCAGATCGCGAACACTGAAGCTTTCTTT. Amino acids: CASSFQIANTEAFF.

The sample holds many counts of this clonotype. This chain connects TRBV20-1 to TRBJ1-1; D is undetermined. This CDR3 region has 12 residues. Germline V gene lookup returns CDR1 DFQATT and CDR2 SNEGSKA (reference sequence). V was cut by 3 bases and J by 3 bases, with 8 bases left in between. The CDR3 DNA sequence: TGCAGTGCTAGCGCCGGCCACACTGAAGCTTTCTTT. Amino acids: CSASAGHTEAFF.

In this sample, this clonotype turned up a few times. This chain uses TRBV20-1 with TRBJ2-1; 9 bases line up with TRBD2. The CDR3 sequence is 15 residues long. Germline V lookup: CDR1 DFQATT, CDR2 SNEGSKA (reference sequence). The V and J ends lost 5 bases and 4 bases, in that order; junction bases with no gene match: 9. The CDR3 DNA sequence: TGCAGTGCTCCCTTGGCGGGGGGGCGGTACAATGAGCAGTTCTTC. Encoded protein: CSAPLAGGRYNEQFF.

This clonotype was recorded at least ten times. For the CDR3, the DNA is TGTGCCACCAGCACCAGGGACCAAGAGACCCAGTACTTC. This encodes CATSTRDQETQYF. The V and J genes are TRBV15 and TRBJ2-5; D might be TRBD1 (5 bases). This CDR3 contains 13 residues. Looked up from germline, CDR1 is LNHNV and CDR2 is YYDKDF (reference sequence). Trimming left V 4 bases short and J 0 bases short, with 6 bases between.

This clonotype was seen repeatedly, ten times or more. The chain combines TRBV12-3 or TRBV12-4 with TRBJ2-5; the D gene is possibly TRBD2 (5 bases). V lost 5 bases to trimming and J lost 10 bases, with 17 bases between them. The CDR3 has 13 amino acids. CDR3 residues: CASSLGLGIFQYF. In DNA form, the CDR3 reads TGTGCCAGCAGTCTAGGACTCGGAATCTTCCAGTACTTC.

This clonotype occurred many times. The chain employs TRBV12-3 or TRBV12-4 and TRBJ2-3; 8 bases agree with TRBD2. The length of the CDR3 is 17 residues. With 3 bases clipped from V and 6 bases from J, the junction kept 14 bases outside the gene matches. The CDR3 protein is CASSFGFAGGALDTQYF. CDR3 sequence (DNA): TGTGCCAGCAGTTTCGGTTTTGCGGGGGGTGCTTTGGATACGCAGTATTTT.

This chain connects TRBV29-1 to TRBJ2-5, with a weak D call TRBD2 (5 bases). The germline V and J ends were trimmed by 6 bases and 5 bases, with 16 bases remaining between them. The CDR3 loop spans 13 amino acids. Germline CDR1 is SQVTM and CDR2 is ANQGSEA. DNA of the CDR3: TGCAGCGTCCTCGAGGGTTTTCTGGAGACCCAGTACTTC. This sequence encodes CSVLEGFLETQYF.

This chain links TRBV7-2 with TRBJ2-2; 10 nucleotides agree with TRBD2. This CDR3 comprises 16 residues. CDR1 SGHTA and CDR2 FQGNSA come from the germline V gene. V dropped 6 bases and J dropped 0; count of bases not matched to a gene: 4. The CDR3 loop is CASRVSGGTNTGELFF. The CDR3 coding sequence is TGTGCCAGCAGGGTTAGCGGGGGGACGAACACCGGGGAGCTGTTTTTT. Full variable domain (remainder filled in from reference TRBV7-2 and TRBJ2-2): GAGVSQSPSNKVTEKGKDVELRCDPISGHTALYWYRQSLGQGLEFLIYFQGNSAPDKSGLPSDRFSAERTGGSVSTLTIQRTQQEDSAVYLCASRVSGGTNTGELFFGEGSRLTVL.

This clonotype has more than one count but fewer than ten. The chain employs TRBV20-1 and TRBJ1-2; possible D gene TRBD1, 5 bases. V was shortened by 6 bases and J by 7 bases, with 18 bases between the two germline ends. Germline V CDR1 and CDR2: DFQATT, SNEGSKA (reference sequence). CDR3 length: 13 amino acids. The CDR3 is CSAIIGARSGYTF. CDR3 sequence (DNA): TGCAGTGCCATAATTGGGGCCCGGAGTGGCTACACCTTC.